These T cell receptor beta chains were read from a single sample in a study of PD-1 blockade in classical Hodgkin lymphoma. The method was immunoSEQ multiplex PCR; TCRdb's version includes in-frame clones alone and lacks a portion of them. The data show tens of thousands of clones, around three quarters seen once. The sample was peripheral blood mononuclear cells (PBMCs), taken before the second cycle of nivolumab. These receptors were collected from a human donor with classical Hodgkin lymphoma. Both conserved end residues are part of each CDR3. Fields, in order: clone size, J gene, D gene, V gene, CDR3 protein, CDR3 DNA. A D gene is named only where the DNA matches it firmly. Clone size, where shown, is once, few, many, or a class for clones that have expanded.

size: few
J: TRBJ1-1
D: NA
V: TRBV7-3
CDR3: CASILRSNLNTEAFF
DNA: TGTGCCAGCATCCTACGATCGAATCTGAACACTGAAGCTTTCTTT

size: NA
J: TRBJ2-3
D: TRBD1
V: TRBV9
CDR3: CASSGGTGYFADTQYF
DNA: TGTGCCAGCAGCGGCGGGACAGGGTATTTTGCAGATACGCAGTATTTT

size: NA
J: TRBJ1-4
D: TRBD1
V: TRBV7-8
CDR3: CASSRDSQNEKLFF
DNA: TGTGCCAGCAGCCGGGACAGCCAGAATGAAAAACTGTTTTTT

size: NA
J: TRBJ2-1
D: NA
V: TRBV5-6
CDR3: CASSIDRRSSYNEQFF
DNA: TGTGCCAGCAGCATTGACCGGAGAAGCTCCTACAATGAGCAGTTCTTC

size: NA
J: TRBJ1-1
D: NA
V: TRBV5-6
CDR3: CASSSGSPEAFF
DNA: TGTGCCAGCAGCTCAGGGAGTCCTGAAGCTTTCTTT

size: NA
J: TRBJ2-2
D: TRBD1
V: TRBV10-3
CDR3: CAIGVAGGTGELFF
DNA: TGTGCCATCGGGGTGGCAGGGGGAACCGGGGAGCTGTTTTTT

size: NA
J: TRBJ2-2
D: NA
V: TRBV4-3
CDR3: CASSQEWSGELFF
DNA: TGCGCCAGCAGCCAAGAATGGTCCGGGGAGCTGTTTTTT

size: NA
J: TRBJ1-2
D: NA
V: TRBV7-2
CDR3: CASSLMFGQNYGYTF
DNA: TGTGCCAGCAGCTTAATGTTCGGACAGAACTATGGCTACACCTTC

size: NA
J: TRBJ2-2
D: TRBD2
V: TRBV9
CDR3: CASSAQTSGGTGELFF
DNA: TGTGCCAGCAGCGCTCAGACTAGCGGGGGCACCGGGGAGCTGTTTTTT

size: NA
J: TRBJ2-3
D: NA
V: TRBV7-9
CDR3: CASSAWAADTQYF
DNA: TGTGCCAGCAGTGCGTGGGCCGCGGATACGCAGTATTTT

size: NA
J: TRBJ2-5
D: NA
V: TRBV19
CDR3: CASSIEVWETQYF
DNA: TGTGCCAGTAGTATAGAGGTTTGGGAGACCCAGTACTTC

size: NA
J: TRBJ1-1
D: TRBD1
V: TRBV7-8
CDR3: CASSPRPGTGAGTEAFF
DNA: TGTGCCAGCAGCCCTCGTCCCGGGACAGGGGCGGGCACTGAAGCTTTCTTT

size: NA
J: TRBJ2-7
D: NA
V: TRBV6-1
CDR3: CASSVPSSYEQYF
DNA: TGTGCCAGCAGTGTTCCCAGCAGCTACGAGCAGTACTTC

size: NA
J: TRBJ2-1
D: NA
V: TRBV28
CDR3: CASSLMVVAPNEQFF
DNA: TGTGCCAGCAGTTTGATGGTGGTAGCTCCCAATGAGCAGTTCTTC

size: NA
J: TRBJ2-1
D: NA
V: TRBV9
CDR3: CASSKWTEYNEQFF
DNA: TGTGCCAGCAGCAAATGGACGGAGTACAATGAGCAGTTCTTC

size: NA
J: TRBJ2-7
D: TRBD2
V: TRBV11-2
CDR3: CASSSSSGARLYEQYF
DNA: TGTGCCAGCAGCTCGTCTAGCGGAGCCCGCCTCTACGAGCAGTACTTC

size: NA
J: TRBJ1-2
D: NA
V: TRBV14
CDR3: CASSPGRGPGAYGYTF
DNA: TGTGCCAGCAGCCCCGGTCGGGGGCCGGGTGCCTATGGCTACACCTTC

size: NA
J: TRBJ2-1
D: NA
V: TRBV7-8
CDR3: CASSTGIYNEQFF
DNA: TGTGCCAGCAGCACCGGGATTTACAATGAGCAGTTCTTC

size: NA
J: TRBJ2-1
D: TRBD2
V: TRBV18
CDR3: CASSPVSGGPNEQFF
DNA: TGTGCCAGCTCACCGGTCAGCGGGGGGCCCAATGAGCAGTTCTTC

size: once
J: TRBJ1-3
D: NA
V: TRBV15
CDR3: CATSRGNPSGNTIYF
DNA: TGTGCCACCAGCAGAGGAAACCCCTCTGGAAACACCATATATTTT

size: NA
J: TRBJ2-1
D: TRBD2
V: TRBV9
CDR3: CASSEGLAGYNEQFF
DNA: TGTGCCAGCAGCGAGGGACTAGCCGGGTACAATGAGCAGTTCTTC

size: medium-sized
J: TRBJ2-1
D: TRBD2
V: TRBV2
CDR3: CASSDELAGGPYEQFF
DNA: TGTGCCAGCAGCGATGAGCTAGCGGGAGGGCCCTATGAGCAGTTCTTC

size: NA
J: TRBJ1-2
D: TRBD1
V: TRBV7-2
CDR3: CASSPRDRGSPGYTF
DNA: TGTGCCAGCAGCCCCCGGGACAGGGGATCCCCTGGCTACACCTTC

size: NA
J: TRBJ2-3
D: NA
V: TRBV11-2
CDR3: CASSLVLSGTDTQYF
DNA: TGTGCCAGCAGCTTAGTACTATCTGGCACAGATACGCAGTATTTT

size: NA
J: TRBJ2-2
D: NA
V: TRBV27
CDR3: CASSTRQRGSELFF
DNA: TGTGCCAGCAGTACAAGACAGAGGGGGTCTGAGCTGTTTTTT

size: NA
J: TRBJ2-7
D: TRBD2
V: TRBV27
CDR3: CASSLFGGGYEQYF
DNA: TGTGCCAGCAGTTTATTCGGGGGGGGGTACGAGCAGTACTTC

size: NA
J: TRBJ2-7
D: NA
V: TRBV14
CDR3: CASSPSSTGQYF
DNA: TGTGCCAGCAGCCCCAGTTCGACAGGGCAGTACTTC

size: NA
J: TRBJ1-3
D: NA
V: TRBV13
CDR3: CASSTRDVRGNTIYF
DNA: TGTGCCAGCAGCACCCGGGACGTACGAGGAAACACCATATATTTT

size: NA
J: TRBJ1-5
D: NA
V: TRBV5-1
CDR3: CASSWGTRDDQPQHF
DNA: TGCGCCAGCAGCTGGGGGACAAGGGACGATCAGCCCCAGCATTTT